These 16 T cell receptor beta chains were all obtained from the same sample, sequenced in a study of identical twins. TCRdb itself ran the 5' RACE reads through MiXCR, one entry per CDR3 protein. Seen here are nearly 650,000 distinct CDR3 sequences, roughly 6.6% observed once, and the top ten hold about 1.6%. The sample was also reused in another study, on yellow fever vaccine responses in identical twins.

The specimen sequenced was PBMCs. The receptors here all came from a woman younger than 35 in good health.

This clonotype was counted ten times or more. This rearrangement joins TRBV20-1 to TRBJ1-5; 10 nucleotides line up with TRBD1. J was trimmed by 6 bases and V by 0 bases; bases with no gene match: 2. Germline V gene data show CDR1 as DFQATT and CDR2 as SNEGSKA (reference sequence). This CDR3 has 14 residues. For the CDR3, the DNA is TGCAGTGCTAGAGAGGGACAGGGGTTTCAGCCCCAGCATTTT. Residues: CSAREGQGFQPQHF.

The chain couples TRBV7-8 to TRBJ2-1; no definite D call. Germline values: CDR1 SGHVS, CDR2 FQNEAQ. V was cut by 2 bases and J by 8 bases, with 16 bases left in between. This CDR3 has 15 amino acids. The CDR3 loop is CASSLQYLAGDEQFF. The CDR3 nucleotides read TGTGCCAGCAGCTTACAGTATCTGGCCGGCGATGAGCAGTTCTTC. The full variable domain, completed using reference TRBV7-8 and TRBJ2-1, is GAGVSQSPRYKVAKRGQDVALRCDPISGHVSLFWYQQALGQGPEFLTYFQNEAQLDKSGLPSDRFFAERPEGSVSTLKIQRTQQEDSAVYLCASSLQYLAGDEQFFGPGTRLTVL.

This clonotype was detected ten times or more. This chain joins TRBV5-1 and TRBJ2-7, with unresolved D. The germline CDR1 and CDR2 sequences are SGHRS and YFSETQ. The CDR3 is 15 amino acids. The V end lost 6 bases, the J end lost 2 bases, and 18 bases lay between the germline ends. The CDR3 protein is CASTLSSGPTYEQYF. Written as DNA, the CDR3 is TGCGCCAGCACCCTAAGTTCTGGCCCCACCTACGAGCAGTACTTC.

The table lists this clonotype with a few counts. In nucleotides, the CDR3 is TGTGCCAGCAGCCAAGGGGGGGTCCCCCAAGAGACCCAGTACTTC. Translation: CASSQGGVPQETQYF. This rearrangement joins TRBV3-1 to TRBJ2-5, with D perhaps TRBD2 (6 bases). Per the germline V gene, CDR1 is LGHDT and CDR2 is YNNKEL (reference sequence). V was cut by 1 base and J by 1 base, with 10 bases left in between. This CDR3 region has 15 residues.

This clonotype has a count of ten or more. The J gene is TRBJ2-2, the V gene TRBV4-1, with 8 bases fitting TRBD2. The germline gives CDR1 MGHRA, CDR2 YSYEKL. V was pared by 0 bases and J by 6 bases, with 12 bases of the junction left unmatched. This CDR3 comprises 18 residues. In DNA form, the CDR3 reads TGCGCCAGCAGCCAAGAGTTTGTGGGGACTAGACGCCCCGGGGAGCTGTTTTTT. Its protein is CASSQEFVGTRRPGELFF.

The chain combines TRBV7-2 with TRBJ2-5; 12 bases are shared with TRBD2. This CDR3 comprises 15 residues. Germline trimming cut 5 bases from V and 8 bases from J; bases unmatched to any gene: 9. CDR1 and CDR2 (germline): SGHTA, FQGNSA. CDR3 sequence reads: CASSTPLAGGGTQYF. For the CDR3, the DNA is TGTGCCAGCAGCACCCCTCTAGCGGGAGGGGGCACCCAGTACTTC. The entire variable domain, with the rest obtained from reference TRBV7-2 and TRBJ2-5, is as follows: GAGVSQSPSNKVTEKGKDVELRCDPISGHTALYWYRQSLGQGLEFLIYFQGNSAPDKSGLPSDRFSAERTGGSVSTLTIQRTQQEDSAVYLCASSTPLAGGGTQYFGPGTRLLVL.

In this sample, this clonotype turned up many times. CDR3 DNA sequence: TGTGCCAGCAGTTTTTCACTAGCAGACCCCGGGGAGCTGTTTTTT. It specifies CASSFSLADPGELFF. The genes are TRBV12-3 or TRBV12-4 and TRBJ2-2, with TRBD2 as a possible D gene (6 bases). The CDR3 is made up of 15 amino acids. Deletions cut 3 bases from V and 6 bases from J, with 14 bases between.

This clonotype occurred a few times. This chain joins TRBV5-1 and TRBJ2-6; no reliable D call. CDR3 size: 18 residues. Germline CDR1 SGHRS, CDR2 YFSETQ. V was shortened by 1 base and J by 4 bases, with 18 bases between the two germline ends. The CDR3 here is CASSLIMAGRLGANVLTF. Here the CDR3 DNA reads TGCGCCAGCAGCTTGATCATGGCAGGTCGGCTCGGGGCCAACGTCCTGACTTTC.

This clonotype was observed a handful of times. CDR3: CSVKRVQAGTEAFF. CDR3 coding DNA: TGCAGCGTTAAAAGGGTTCAAGCTGGGACTGAAGCTTTCTTT. The V and J genes are TRBV29-1 and TRBJ1-1; the D is unclear. CDR1 and CDR2 (germline): SQVTM, ANQGSEA. The CDR3 runs 14 residues. V lost 5 bases to trimming and J lost 5 bases, with 18 bases between them.

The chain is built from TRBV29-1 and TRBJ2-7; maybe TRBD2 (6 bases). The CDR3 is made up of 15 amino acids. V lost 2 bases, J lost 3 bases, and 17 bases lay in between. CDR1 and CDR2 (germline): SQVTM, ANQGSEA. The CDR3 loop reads CSVETLGGTRYEQYF. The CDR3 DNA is TGCAGCGTTGAAACCCTCGGAGGGACCCGCTACGAGCAGTACTTC.

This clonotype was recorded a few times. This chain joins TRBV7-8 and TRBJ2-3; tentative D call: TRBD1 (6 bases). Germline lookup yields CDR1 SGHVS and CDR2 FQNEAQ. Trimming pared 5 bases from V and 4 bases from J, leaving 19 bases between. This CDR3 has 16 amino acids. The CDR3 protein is CASSPKGAQGPDTQYF. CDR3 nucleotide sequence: TGTGCCAGCAGCCCCAAAGGCGCACAGGGACCAGATACGCAGTATTTT.

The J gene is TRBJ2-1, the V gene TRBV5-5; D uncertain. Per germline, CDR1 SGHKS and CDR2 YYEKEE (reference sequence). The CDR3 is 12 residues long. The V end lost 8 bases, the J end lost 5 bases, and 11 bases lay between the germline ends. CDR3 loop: CARSPGHNEQFF. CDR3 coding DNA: TGTGCCAGGAGCCCCGGACACAATGAGCAGTTCTTC.

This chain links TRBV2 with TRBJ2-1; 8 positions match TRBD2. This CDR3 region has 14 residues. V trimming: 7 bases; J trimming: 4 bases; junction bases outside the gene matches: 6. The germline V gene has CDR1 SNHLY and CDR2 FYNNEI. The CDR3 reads CASILAAIYNEQFF. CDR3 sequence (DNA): TGTGCCAGCATACTAGCGGCCATATACAATGAGCAGTTCTTC.

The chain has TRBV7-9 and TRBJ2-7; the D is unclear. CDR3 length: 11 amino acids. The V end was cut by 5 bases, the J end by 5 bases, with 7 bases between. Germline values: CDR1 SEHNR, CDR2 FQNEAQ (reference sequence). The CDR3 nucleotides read TGTGCCAGCAGCACCGTTAACGAGCAGTACTTC. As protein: CASSTVNEQYF.

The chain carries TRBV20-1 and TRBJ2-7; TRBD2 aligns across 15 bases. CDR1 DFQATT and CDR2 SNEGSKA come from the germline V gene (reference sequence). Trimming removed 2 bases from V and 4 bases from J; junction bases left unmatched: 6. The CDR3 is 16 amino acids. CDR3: CSARRTSGGAMYEQYV. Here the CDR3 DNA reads TGCAGTGCTAGAAGGACTAGCGGGGGGGCCATGTACGAGCAGTACGTC.

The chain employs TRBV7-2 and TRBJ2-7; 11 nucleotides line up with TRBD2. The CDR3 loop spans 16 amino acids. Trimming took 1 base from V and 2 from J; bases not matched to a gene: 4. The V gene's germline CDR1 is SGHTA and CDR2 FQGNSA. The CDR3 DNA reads TGTGCCAGCAGCTTAGGGACTAGCGGGCTGGCCTACGAGCAGTACTTC. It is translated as CASSLGTSGLAYEQYF.